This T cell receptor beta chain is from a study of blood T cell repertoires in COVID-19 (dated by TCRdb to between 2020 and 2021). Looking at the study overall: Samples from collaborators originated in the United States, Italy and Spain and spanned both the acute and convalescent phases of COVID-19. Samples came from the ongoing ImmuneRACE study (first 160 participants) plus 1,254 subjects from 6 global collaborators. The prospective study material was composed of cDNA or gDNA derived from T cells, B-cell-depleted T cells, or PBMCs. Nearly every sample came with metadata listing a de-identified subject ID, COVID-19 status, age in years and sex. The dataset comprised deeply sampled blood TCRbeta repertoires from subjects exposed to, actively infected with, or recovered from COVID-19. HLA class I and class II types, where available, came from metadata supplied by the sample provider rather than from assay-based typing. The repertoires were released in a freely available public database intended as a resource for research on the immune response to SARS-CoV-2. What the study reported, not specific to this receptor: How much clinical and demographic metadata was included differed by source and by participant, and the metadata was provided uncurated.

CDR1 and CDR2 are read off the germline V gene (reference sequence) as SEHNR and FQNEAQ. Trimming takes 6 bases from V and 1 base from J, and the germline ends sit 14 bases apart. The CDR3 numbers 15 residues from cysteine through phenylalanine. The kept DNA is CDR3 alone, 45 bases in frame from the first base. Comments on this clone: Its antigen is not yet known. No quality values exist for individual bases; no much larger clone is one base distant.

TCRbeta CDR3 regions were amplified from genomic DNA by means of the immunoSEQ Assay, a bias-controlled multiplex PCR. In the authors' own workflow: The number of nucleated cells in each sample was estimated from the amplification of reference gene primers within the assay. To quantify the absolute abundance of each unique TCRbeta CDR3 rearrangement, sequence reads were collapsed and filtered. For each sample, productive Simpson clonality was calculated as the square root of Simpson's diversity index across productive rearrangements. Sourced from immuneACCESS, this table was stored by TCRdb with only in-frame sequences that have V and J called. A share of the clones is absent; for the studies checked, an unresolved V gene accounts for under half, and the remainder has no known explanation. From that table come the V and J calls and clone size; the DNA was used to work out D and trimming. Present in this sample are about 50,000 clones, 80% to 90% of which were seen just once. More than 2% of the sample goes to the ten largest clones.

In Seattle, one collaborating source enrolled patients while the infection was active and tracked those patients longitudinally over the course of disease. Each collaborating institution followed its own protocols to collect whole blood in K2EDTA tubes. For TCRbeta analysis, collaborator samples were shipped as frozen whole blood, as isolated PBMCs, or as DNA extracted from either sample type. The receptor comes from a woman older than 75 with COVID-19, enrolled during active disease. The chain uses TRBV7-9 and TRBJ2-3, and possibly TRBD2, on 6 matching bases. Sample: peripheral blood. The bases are TGTGCCAGCAGTTTTATCTGGGGGGGCACAGATACGCAGTATTTT. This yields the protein CASSFIWGGTDTQYF.